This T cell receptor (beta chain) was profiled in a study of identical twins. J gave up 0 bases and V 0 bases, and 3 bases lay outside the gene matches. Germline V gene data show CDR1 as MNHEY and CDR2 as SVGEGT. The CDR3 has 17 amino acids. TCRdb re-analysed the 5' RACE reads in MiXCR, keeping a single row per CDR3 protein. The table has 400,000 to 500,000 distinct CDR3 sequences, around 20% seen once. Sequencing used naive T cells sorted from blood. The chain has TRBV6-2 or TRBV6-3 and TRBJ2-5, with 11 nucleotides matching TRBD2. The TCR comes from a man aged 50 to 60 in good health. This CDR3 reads CASSYSTSGVYQETQYF. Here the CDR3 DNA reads TGTGCCAGCAGTTACTCGACTAGCGGGGTGTACCAAGAGACCCAGTACTTC.